This T cell receptor (beta chain) was sequenced for a study of blood T cell repertoires in COVID-19. Study information: The United States, Italy and Spain supplied acute and convalescent COVID-19 samples. The analysed material was cDNA or gDNA that came from T cells, B-cell-depleted T cells, or PBMCs.

The CDR3 extends over 13 amino acids. The V gene end was trimmed by 6 bases and the J gene end by 3 bases; junction bases not matched to a gene: 3. Authors' methods: Researchers report that nucleated cell counts were estimated from reference gene primer amplification. TCRdb's copy holds only in-frame clones and misses some; the assay was immunoSEQ multiplex PCR. That table is the source of V, J and clone size, and D and trimming were worked out from the DNA. The sample holds roughly 200,000 clones, about 90% seen once. This chain connects TRBV12-3 or TRBV12-4 to TRBJ1-1; 8 bases are a match to TRBD1. The sequenced sample was peripheral blood. This receptor was taken from a man between 18 and 35 years old with active or convalescent COVID-19. The CDR3 here is CASRLTGDTEAFF. The CDR3 DNA reads as TGTGCCAGCAGGTTGACAGGGGACACTGAAGCTTTCTTT.